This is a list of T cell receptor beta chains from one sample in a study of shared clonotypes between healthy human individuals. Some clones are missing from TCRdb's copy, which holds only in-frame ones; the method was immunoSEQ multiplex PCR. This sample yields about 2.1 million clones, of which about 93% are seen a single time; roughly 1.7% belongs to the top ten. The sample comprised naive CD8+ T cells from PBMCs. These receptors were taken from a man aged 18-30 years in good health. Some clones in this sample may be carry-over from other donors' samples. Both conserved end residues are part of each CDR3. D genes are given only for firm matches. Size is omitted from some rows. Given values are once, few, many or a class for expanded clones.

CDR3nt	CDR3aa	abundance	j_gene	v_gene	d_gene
TGTGCCAGCTCGAAAATAGGAGAGGCCGGGGAGCTGTTTTTT	CASSKIGEAGELFF	NA	TRBJ2-2	TRBV28	NA
TGTGCCAGCAGTGACGGGTATTCCTACAATGAGCAGTTCTTC	CASSDGYSYNEQFF	NA	TRBJ2-1	TRBV2	NA
TGTGCCAGCAGCTTTCTTAATGAAAAACTGTTTTTT	CASSFLNEKLFF	NA	TRBJ1-4	TRBV7-2	NA
TGTGCCAGCAGCGAAGGAGGGAAAGAGACCCAGTACTTC	CASSEGGKETQYF	NA	TRBJ2-5	TRBV9	NA
TGTGCCAGCAGTTTGGGGCGGGGGGGGACTTACGAGCAGTACTTC	CASSLGRGGTYEQYF	NA	TRBJ2-7	TRBV27	TRBD2
TGTGCCAGCAGCTTAAGTGGGACAGGGTACGACGAGCAGTACTTC	CASSLSGTGYDEQYF	NA	TRBJ2-7	TRBV11-1	TRBD1
TGTGCCAGCAGCTTAGCGGTTAGGTTGTTCGATGAGCAGTTCTTC	CASSLAVRLFDEQFF	NA	TRBJ2-1	TRBV7-6	NA
TGTGCCAGCAGCGGATGGGACTCCCGGAGCTCCTACAATGAGCAGTTCTTC	CASSGWDSRSSYNEQFF	few	TRBJ2-1	TRBV7-9	NA
TGCGCCAGCAGCCAAGAACGACTAGCGGGAGTGGATACGCAGTATTTT	CASSQERLAGVDTQYF	NA	TRBJ2-3	TRBV4-1	TRBD2
TGTGCCAGCAGTCGCAGGGGCGAGATGAACACTGAAGCTTTCTTT	CASSRRGEMNTEAFF	once	TRBJ1-1	TRBV27	NA
TGCGCCAGCGAAACGGGGGGGCGGGACACCGGGGAGCTGTTTTTT	CASETGGRDTGELFF	NA	TRBJ2-2	TRBV4-1	TRBD2
TGTGCCAGCAGTTTCCTCCTAAAGGGGGCGACCACCGGGGAGCTGTTTTTT	CASSFLLKGATTGELFF	NA	TRBJ2-2	TRBV27	TRBD1
TGTGCCAGCAGCTTAGCGGAAGGTGCGCAGAGCTTC	CASSLAEGAQSF	NA	TRBJ1-2	TRBV7-6	NA
TGTGCCAGCATAGGTGGTTCCGTGTGGACCTTC	CASIGGSVWTF	NA	TRBJ1-2	TRBV21-1	NA
TGTGCCAGCAACTTCCGGGAAAGTTACGAGCAGTACTTC	CASNFRESYEQYF	NA	TRBJ2-7	TRBV28	NA
TGTGCCAGCAGCCAGCTGGACAGGACGAACACTGAAGCTTTCTTT	CASSQLDRTNTEAFF	NA	TRBJ1-1	TRBV7-9	TRBD1
TGTGCCAGCAGCACACGACAGGTTCTAACTGGAAACACCATATATTTT	CASSTRQVLTGNTIYF	NA	TRBJ1-3	TRBV9	NA
TGCAGCGTGGAGACTAGCGGGTACTCCTACGAGCAGTACTTC	CSVETSGYSYEQYF	NA	TRBJ2-7	TRBV29-1	TRBD2
TGTGCCAGCAGCCAATACCTAGGACAGGGGATGAACACTGAAGCTTTCTTT	CASSQYLGQGMNTEAFF	NA	TRBJ1-1	TRBV16	TRBD1
TGTGCCAGCAGTTTGTTTCCCGGGGAAAAACTGTTTTTT	CASSLFPGEKLFF	NA	TRBJ1-4	TRBV28	NA
TGTGCCAGCAGTTTCAATAGACTAGCGGAGACCTACAATGAGCAGTTCTTC	CASSFNRLAETYNEQFF	NA	TRBJ2-1	TRBV27	TRBD2
TGTGCCAGCAGCTTGTCTTTCGGTTCTACGGAGACCCAGTACTTC	CASSLSFGSTETQYF	once	TRBJ2-5	TRBV7-9	NA
TGTGCCAGCAGTTTAAGCTTAGGTAATAATGAGCAGTTCTTC	CASSLSLGNNEQFF	NA	TRBJ2-1	TRBV27	NA
TGTGCCAGCAGCCACGGACAGGGCGGTCCCCGAGGCTCTGAAGCTTTCTTT	CASSHGQGGPRGSEAFF	NA	TRBJ1-1	TRBV9	TRBD1